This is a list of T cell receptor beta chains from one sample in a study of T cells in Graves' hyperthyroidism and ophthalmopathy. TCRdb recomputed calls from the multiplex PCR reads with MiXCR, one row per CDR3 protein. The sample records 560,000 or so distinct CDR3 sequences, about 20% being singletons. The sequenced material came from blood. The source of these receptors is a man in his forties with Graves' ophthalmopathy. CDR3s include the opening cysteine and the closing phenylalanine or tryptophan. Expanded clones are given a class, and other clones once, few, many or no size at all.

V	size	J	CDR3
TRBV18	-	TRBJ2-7	CASSPLSGMFFHEQYF
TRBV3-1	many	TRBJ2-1	CASSSGTAYPNEQFF
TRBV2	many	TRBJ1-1	CASSPPIYTEAFF
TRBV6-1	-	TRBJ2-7	CASGESWTRPGEQYF
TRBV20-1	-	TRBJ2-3	CSAAPGATDTQYF
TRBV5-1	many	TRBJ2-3	CASSLAGGVGNTQYF
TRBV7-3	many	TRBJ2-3	CASSLEGGYTDTQYF
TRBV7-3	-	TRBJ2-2	CASSPGGDIGELFF
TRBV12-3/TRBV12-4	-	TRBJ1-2	CASKGTGGSYGYTF
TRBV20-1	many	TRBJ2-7	CSASRLAGGEQYF
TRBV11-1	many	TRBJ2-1	CASSLAGELNEQFF
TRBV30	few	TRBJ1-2	CAWSVPGSYGYTF
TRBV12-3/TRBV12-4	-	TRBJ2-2	CASSPGLAGVGELFF
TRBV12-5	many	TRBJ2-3	CASGLAITGLSTDTQYF
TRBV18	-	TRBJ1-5	CASSPLRTPSNQPQHF
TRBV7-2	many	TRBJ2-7	CASSPGGISSYEQYF
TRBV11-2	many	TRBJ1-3	CASSPWDTSGNTIYF
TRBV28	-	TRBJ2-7	CASSLDQREYEQYF
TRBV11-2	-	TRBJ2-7	CASGYPPTGTSGRPTYEQYF
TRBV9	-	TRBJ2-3	CASSVGQGYTDTQYF
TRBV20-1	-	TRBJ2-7	CSARGQYYEQYF
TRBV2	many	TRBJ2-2	CASSEFWDSNTGELFF
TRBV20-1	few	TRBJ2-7	CSANLAGVLNEQYF
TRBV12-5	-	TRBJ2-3	CASGLGLTDTDTQYF